This is a list of T cell receptor beta chains from one sample in a study of control samples from healthy donors and cancer patients. The data were produced by immunoSEQ multiplex PCR, yet TCRdb's version contains in-frame clones alone and is incomplete. The data hold about 78,000 clones, with around 90% observed a single time. Specimen: blood. The receptors derive from a woman aged 55-70 years in good health. Both conserved end residues are part of each CDR3.

CDR3aa,v_gene,j_gene
CASSFGTSNTEAFF,TRBV5-1,TRBJ1-1
CASSLGAGASNEQFF,TRBV5-1,TRBJ2-1
CASSLRGYGYTF,TRBV28,TRBJ1-2
CASSATSGSTDTQYF,TRBV5-6,TRBJ2-3
CASSQDSSGHTEAFF,TRBV3-1/TRBV3-2,TRBJ1-1
CASSSGHPDRGSLFF,TRBV28,TRBJ2-2
CASSESKWDSSRPQHF,TRBV6-1,TRBJ1-5
CSAARHEQFF,TRBV20-1,TRBJ2-1
CASSQRKLAGGFHEQFF,TRBV3-1/TRBV3-2,TRBJ2-1
CASSHRLGKGGGELFF,TRBV4-1,TRBJ2-2
CASSGPGPPTDTQYF,TRBV3-1/TRBV3-2,TRBJ2-3
CASRNRKGTEAFF,TRBV2,TRBJ1-1
CASSDFPDGARGDYGYTF,TRBV19,TRBJ1-2
CASSSGLAGGPETQYF,TRBV19,TRBJ2-3
CASSDFGRSSYGYTF,TRBV6-1,TRBJ1-2
CASSQLGPGGETQYF,TRBV4-1,TRBJ2-5
CASSAGGALWGGYTF,TRBV2,TRBJ1-2
CATSDVTGTEAFF,TRBV24-1,TRBJ1-1
CASSLGWQSNTGELFF,TRBV5-6,TRBJ2-2
CASSPGQGTEAFF,TRBV19,TRBJ1-1
CASSLAVGGAHGYTF,TRBV5-1,TRBJ1-2
CATSQFQETQYF,TRBV15,TRBJ2-5
CASSDGPEAFF,TRBV2,TRBJ1-1
CASKEGRALSNQPQHF,TRBV7-8,TRBJ1-5
CASSLGAGPGPPETQYF,TRBV7-2,TRBJ2-5
CASSQTEGAILIHGYTF,TRBV4-3,TRBJ1-2
CAIWDGTNEKLFF,TRBV10-3,TRBJ1-4
CASSLLNLFGTDNTEAFF,TRBV28,TRBJ1-1
CASSTVTPGSDTQYF,TRBV21-1,TRBJ2-3
CASGFWNYGYTF,TRBV27,TRBJ1-2
CASSVQGSTDTQYF,TRBV7-2,TRBJ2-3
CASSFAGTYEQYF,TRBV27,TRBJ2-7
CASSRRPGQGSKAFF,TRBV27,TRBJ1-1
CASSPTGRDYYGYTF,TRBV7-3,TRBJ1-2
CASRKGLTNTGELFF,TRBV19,TRBJ2-2
CASSSQGARGNQPQHF,TRBV6-5,TRBJ1-5
CASSPRVQGEGANVLTF,TRBV4-1,TRBJ2-6
CASTKGLGTEAFF,TRBV6-5,TRBJ1-1
CATSRKDRNTEAFF,TRBV15,TRBJ1-1
CASSARDSINNQPQHF,TRBV19,TRBJ1-5
CASSLGVSGNTIYF,TRBV7-9,TRBJ1-3
CASSLLAGGPEQYF,TRBV7-2,TRBJ2-7
CASSARDRDNSPLHF,TRBV9,TRBJ1-6
CASSWSSGEETQYF,TRBV27,TRBJ2-5
CASTLDRAQETQYF,TRBV6-5,TRBJ2-5
CASTRERGNTIYF,TRBV6-5,TRBJ1-3
CASSGNRGFPYEQYF,TRBV5-1,TRBJ2-7
CASSSFNFGSGEQYF,TRBV5-6,TRBJ2-7
CASSDGTGWPNTEAFF,TRBV10-1,TRBJ1-1
CASSSLWGTEAFF,TRBV19,TRBJ1-1
CASSGRQGGGGQPQHF,TRBV6-1,TRBJ1-5